The clone carrying this T cell receptor beta chain was seen a few times. Its antigen is not identified. The source of the sample is a study of shared clonotypes between healthy human individuals. General observations from the study: A reduction in generation probabilities was seen for non-shared clonotypes relative to those shared by all four donors.

The length of the CDR3 is 15 residues. Germline V gene sequence: CDR1 GTSNPN, CDR2 SVGIG (reference sequence). V lost 3 bases to trimming and J lost 13 bases; unmatched junction nucleotides: 16. Every immunoSEQ plate was one replicate of a subset's evenly spread DNA. The protocol was immunoSEQ multiplex PCR, while the TCRdb copy is restricted to in-frame clones and leaves out a portion. The sample carries over a million clones, approximately 72% recorded once. This chain links TRBV30 with TRBJ2-1, with 9 bases aligning to TRBD1. The sequenced material came from memory CD4+ T cells sorted from blood. Subset in this sample: CD45RA-negative fraction. The sequence came from a man aged 18 to 35 in good health. CDR3 DNA sequence: TGTGCCTGGAGGCCCACGGGTACAGGGGGCGCGAGACAGTTCTTC. Its translation is CAWRPTGTGGARQFF. Supplemented by reference TRBV30 and TRBJ2-1, the full variable domain reads SQTIHQWPATLVQPVGSPLSLECTVEGTSNPNLYWYRQAAGRGLQLLFYSVGIGQISSEVPQNLSASRPQDRQFILSSKKLLLSDSGFYLCAWRPTGTGGARQFFGPGTRLTVL.